Each of the 5 T cell receptor beta chains below was sequenced from the same sample in a study of CD8+CD57+ T cells in acquired aplastic anemia. CDR3 and TCR beta VDJ profiling relied on genomic DNA as the template. Via MiXCR, TCRdb re-called the reads, giving one row per CDR3 protein. The table records under 75,000 distinct CDR3 sequences, roughly half of them present only once. The sequenced sample was sorted CD4+, CD8+, or CD8+CD57+ T cells (not recorded which) from PBMCs. These receptors all stem from a human donor in good health, serving as a control.

This chain links TRBV2 with TRBJ2-3; D is ambiguous. There are 15 residues in the CDR3. The germline V gene has CDR1 SNHLY and CDR2 FYNNEI. V was shortened by 7 bases and J by 0 bases, with 14 bases between the two germline ends. In nucleotides, the CDR3 is TGTGCCAGCAAACGATGGGCTGGAAGCACAGATACGCAGTATTTT. Encoded protein: CASKRWAGSTDTQYF.

This clonotype was seen only a few times. The J gene is TRBJ2-1, the V gene TRBV19, with TRBD1 identical over 8 bases. The V gene end was trimmed by 7 bases and the J gene end by 4 bases; junction bases not matched to a gene: 6. Germline CDR1 reads LNHDA; CDR2 reads SQIVND (reference sequence). This CDR3 is built from 14 residues. In DNA form, the CDR3 reads TGTGCCAGTAACGGACAGGGACTGTACAATGAGCAGTTCTTC. Its protein is CASNGQGLYNEQFF. Combining the CDR3 with reference TRBV19 and TRBJ2-1 gives the whole variable domain DGGITQSPKYLFRKEGQNVTLSCEQNLNHDAMYWYRQDPGQGLRLIYYSQIVNDFQKGDIAEGYSVSREKKESFPLTVTSAQKNPTAFYLCASNGQGLYNEQFFGPGTRLTVL.

Ten or more counts support this clonotype. The CDR3 DNA reads TGTGCTAGTGGCGACGACAGGGGAGGGCGGAACGAGCAGTACTTC. Amino acids: CASGDDRGGRNEQYF. The genes are TRBV12-5 and TRBJ2-7, with D tentatively TRBD1 (8 bases). CDR1 and CDR2 (germline): LGHNT, FRNRAP. CDR3 length equals 15 residues. V dropped 6 bases and J dropped 5 bases, with 20 bases sitting between them.

The CDR3, as DNA: TGCAGTGCTAGGATGGCCGGGACTAGCGCTACAGATACGCAGTATTTT. Residues: CSARMAGTSATDTQYF. This chain uses TRBV20-1 with TRBJ2-3; 10 nucleotides match TRBD2. Trimming at V came to 3 bases and at J to 3 bases, leaving 9 bases not matched to a gene. Germline V gene lookup returns CDR1 DFQATT and CDR2 SNEGSKA (reference sequence). The CDR3 contains 16 residues.

This sequence joins TRBV24-1 and TRBJ2-7; 7 bases map to TRBD1. Germline trimming cut 3 bases from V and 6 bases from J; bases unmatched to any gene: 4. The CDR3 totals 13 residues. Germline V gene lookup returns CDR1 KGHDR and CDR2 SFDVKD. Here the CDR3 reads CATSDTGAGEQYF. CDR3 in DNA: TGTGCCACCAGTGATACAGGGGCGGGCGAGCAGTACTTC.